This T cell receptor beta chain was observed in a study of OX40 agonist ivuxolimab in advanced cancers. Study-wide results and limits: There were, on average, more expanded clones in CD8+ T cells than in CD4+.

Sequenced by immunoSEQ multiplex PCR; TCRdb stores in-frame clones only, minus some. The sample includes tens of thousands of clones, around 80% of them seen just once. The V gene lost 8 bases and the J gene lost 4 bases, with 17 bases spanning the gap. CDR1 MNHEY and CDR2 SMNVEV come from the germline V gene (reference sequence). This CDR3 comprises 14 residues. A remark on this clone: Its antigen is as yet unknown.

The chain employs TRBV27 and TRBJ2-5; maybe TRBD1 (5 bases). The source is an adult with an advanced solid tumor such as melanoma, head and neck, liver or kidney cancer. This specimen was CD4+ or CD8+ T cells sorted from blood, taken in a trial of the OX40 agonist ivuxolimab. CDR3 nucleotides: TGTGCCAGCCAAACGTTCAGGGAAGCAGAGACCCAGTACTTC. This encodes CASQTFREAETQYF.